The next 6 T cell receptor beta chains were all read from a single sample in a study of shared clonotypes between healthy human individuals. TCRdb's table, derived via immunoSEQ multiplex PCR, lists solely in-frame clones and lacks some. The sample has 2.5 million or so clones, around 94% seen once. Sequenced input: naive CD4+ T cells sorted from blood. Subset: CD45RA+ positively selected. The receptors stem from a man younger than 30 in good health.

The rearrangement links TRBV6-4 to TRBJ1-5; the D is unclear. Germline-derived CDR1 and CDR2 are MRHNA and SNTAGT. V lost 3 bases, J lost 1 base, and 4 bases lay in between. The CDR3 has 13 residues. In DNA form, the CDR3 reads TGTGCCAGCAGTGAAGAAAGCAATCAGCCCCAGCATTTT. Translation gives CASSEESNQPQHF.

Notes on this clone: Different DNA sequences within this sample yield the same CDR3. The chain couples TRBV5-5 to TRBJ1-1, with D hard to call. This CDR3 has 13 residues. Looked up from germline, CDR1 is SGHKS and CDR2 is YYEKEE (reference sequence). Trimming stripped 0 bases from V and 0 bases from J, with 3 bases between. In DNA form, the CDR3 reads TGTGCCAGCAGCTTGGTTGTGAACACTGAAGCTTTCTTT. Translating gives CASSLVVNTEAFF. Full variable domain (rest looked up from reference TRBV5-5 and TRBJ1-1): DAGVTQSPTHLIKTRGQQVTLRCSPISGHKSVSWYQQVLGQGPQFIFQYYEKEERGRGNFPDRFSARQFPNYSSELNVNALLLGDSALYLCASSLVVNTEAFFGQGTRLTVV.

The chain joins TRBV5-1 to TRBJ2-7; tentatively, D is TRBD2 (5 bases). This CDR3 spans 16 amino acids. Germline V gene data show CDR1 as SGHRS and CDR2 as YFSETQ. V lost 4 bases and J lost 0, with 17 bases in between. The CDR3 loop reads CASSRGFPDFSYEQYF. In nucleotides, the CDR3 is TGCGCCAGCAGCCGTGGTTTTCCGGACTTCTCCTACGAGCAGTACTTC.

The count of this clone is one. CDR3 sequence: CASSFLGQSTDTQYF. The CDR3 DNA follows: TGCGCCAGCAGCTTTCTGGGACAGAGCACAGATACGCAGTATTTT. The chain recombines TRBV5-1 with TRBJ2-3; 7 nucleotides align to TRBD1. The germline CDR1 and CDR2 sequences are SGHRS and YFSETQ. V shed 2 bases and J 0 bases; nucleotides not matched to a gene: 3. The CDR3 runs to 15 residues.

The J gene is TRBJ2-2, the V gene TRBV6-5; maybe TRBD2 (5 bases). Germline V CDR1 and CDR2: MNHEY, SVGAGI. V was clipped by 6 bases and J by 5 bases, with 16 bases between them. This CDR3 region has 15 residues. CDR3 nucleotide sequence: TGTGCCAGCAGACCCACCGGGATAAAGACCGGGGAGCTGTTTTTT. Translation: CASRPTGIKTGELFF.

V gene TRBV6-5 combines with J gene TRBJ2-7; D may correspond to TRBD1 or TRBD2 (6 bases each). This CDR3 is 14 amino acids long. In germline, CDR1 is MNHEY, CDR2 SVGAGI. V shed 5 bases and J shed 5 bases, with 16 bases lying between them. CDR3 sequence reads: CASSKWGARDEQYF. As DNA, the CDR3 is TGTGCCAGCAGTAAATGGGGGGCGCGGGACGAGCAGTACTTC.